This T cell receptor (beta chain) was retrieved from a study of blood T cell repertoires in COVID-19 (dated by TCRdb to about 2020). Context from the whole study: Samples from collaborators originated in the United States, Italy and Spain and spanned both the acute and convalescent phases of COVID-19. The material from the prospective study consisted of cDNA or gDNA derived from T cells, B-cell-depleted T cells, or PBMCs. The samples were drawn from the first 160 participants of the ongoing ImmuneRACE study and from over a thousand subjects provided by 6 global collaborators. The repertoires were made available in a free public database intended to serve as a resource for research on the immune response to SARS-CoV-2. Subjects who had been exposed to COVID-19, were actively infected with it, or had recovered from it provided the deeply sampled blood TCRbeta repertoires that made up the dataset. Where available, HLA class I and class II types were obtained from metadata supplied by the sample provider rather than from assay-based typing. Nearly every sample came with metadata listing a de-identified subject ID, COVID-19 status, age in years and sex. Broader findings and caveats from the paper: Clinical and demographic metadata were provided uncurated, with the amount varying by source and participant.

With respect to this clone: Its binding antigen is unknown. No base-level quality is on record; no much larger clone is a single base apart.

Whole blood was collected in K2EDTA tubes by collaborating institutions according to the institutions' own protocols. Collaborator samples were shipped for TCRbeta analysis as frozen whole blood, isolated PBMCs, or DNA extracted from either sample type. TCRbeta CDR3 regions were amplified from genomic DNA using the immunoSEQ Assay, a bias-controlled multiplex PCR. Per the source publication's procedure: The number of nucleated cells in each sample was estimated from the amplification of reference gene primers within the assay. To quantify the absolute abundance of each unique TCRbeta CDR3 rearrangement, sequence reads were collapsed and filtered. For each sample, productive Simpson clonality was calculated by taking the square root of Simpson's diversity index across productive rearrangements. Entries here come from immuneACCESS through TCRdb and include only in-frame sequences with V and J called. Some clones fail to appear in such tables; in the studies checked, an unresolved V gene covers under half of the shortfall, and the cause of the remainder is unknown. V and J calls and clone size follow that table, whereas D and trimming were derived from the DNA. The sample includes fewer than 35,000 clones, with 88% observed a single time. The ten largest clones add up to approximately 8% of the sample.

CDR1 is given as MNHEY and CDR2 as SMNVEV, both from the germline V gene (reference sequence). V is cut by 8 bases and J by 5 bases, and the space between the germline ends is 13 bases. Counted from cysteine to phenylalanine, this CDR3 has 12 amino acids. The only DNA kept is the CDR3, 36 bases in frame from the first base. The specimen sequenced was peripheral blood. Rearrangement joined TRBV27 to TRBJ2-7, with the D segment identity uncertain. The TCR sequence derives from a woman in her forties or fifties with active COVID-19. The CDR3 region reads CASGPGIHEQYF. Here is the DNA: TGTGCCAGCGGCCCAGGTATCCACGAGCAGTACTTC.